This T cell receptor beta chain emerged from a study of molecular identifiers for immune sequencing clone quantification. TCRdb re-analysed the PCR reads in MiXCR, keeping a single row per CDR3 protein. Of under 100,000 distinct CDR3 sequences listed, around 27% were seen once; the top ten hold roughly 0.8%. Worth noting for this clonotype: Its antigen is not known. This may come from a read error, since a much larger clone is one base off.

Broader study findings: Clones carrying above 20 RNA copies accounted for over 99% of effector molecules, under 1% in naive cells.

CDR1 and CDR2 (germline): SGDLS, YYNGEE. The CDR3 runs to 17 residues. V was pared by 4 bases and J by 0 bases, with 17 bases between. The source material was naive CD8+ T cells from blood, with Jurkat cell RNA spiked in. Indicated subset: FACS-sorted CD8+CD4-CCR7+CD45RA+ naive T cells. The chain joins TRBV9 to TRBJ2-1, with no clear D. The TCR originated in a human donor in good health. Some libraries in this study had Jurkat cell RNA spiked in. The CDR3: CASSHKGQTSSYNEQFF. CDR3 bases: TGTGCCAGCAGCCACAAGGGCCAGACGAGCTCCTACAATGAGCAGTTCTTC.